The next 27 T cell receptor beta chains were all read from a single sample in a study of cytomegalovirus exposure and HLA in healthy donors. The PCR employed 60 Vbeta primers together with 13 Jbeta primers. TCRdb's copy holds only in-frame clones and misses some; the assay was immunoSEQ multiplex PCR. The data contain some 140,000 clones, roughly 80% of them singletons. Sequenced sample: PBMCs. The source is a man aged 35-49 years in good health and CMV-seronegative.

There are a few counts of this clone. The chain couples TRBV10-3 to TRBJ2-7; 10 nucleotides align to TRBD1. V lost 2 bases and J lost 12; bases outside the gene matches: 4. The CDR3 extends over 12 amino acids. Per the germline V gene, CDR1 is ENHRY and CDR2 is SYGVKD. The DNA of the CDR3 is TGTGCCATCAGTGAGGGGGACAGGGGCCGGTACTTC. Protein: CAISEGDRGRYF.

This chain joins TRBV18 and TRBJ1-5; 9 bases align to TRBD1. CDR3 length: 16 amino acids. V lost 4 bases, J lost 2 bases, and 6 bases stayed unmatched. The V gene's germline CDR1 is KGHSH and CDR2 LQKENI. The CDR3 nucleotides are TGTGCCAGCTCACTTGCGGGACAGGGCGGCAATCAGCCCCAGCATTTT. It specifies CASSLAGQGGNQPQHF.

This clone was recorded only once. V usage is TRBV13 and J usage is TRBJ2-7; tentative D call: TRBD1 (5 bases). The germline gives CDR1 PRHDT, CDR2 FYEKMQ (reference sequence). The CDR3 extends over 14 amino acids. Deletions cut 7 bases from V and 1 base from J, with 14 bases between. CDR3 sequence: CASTAGSGSYEQYF. The CDR3 coding sequence is TGTGCCAGCACCGCAGGGTCAGGATCCTACGAGCAGTACTTC.

V usage is TRBV27 and J usage is TRBJ2-7, with D maybe TRBD2 (6 bases). V gave up 2 bases and J gave up 7 bases, with 15 bases separating them. This CDR3 has 14 amino acids. Germline CDR1 is MNHEY and CDR2 is SMNVEV (reference sequence). CDR3 bases: TGTGCCAGCAGTTTAACGGGAGTCCTGGGAGAGCAGTACTTC. Amino acids: CASSLTGVLGEQYF.

CDR3 coding DNA: TGTGCCATCAGTGAGGGGGGGTCTTACGAGCAGTACTTC. Translation gives CAISEGGSYEQYF. This chain connects TRBV10-3 to TRBJ2-7, with D perhaps matching TRBD2 (6 bases). V dropped 2 bases and J dropped 4 bases, with 9 bases sitting between them. This CDR3 is 13 amino acids long. Germline CDR1 ENHRY, CDR2 SYGVKD.

The gene calls are TRBV5-1 and TRBJ2-1, with a weak D call TRBD2 (6 bases). The CDR3 is made up of 14 amino acids. The V gene's germline CDR1 is SGHRS and CDR2 YFSETQ. V was pared by 6 bases and J by 6 bases, with 16 bases between. The CDR3 is CASKLAGNSNEQFF. The CDR3 DNA reads TGCGCCAGCAAGCTCGCGGGAAACAGCAATGAGCAGTTCTTC.

This rearrangement joins TRBV18 to TRBJ1-1; D is perhaps TRBD1 (5 bases). Trimming shortened V by 0 bases and J by 4 bases, and 9 bases separated the two germline ends. CDR1 and CDR2 from the germline V gene are KGHSH and LQKENI. The CDR3 runs 14 residues. CDR3 in amino acids: CASSPPMGGTEAFF. The CDR3 DNA is TGTGCCAGCTCACCACCGATGGGGGGCACTGAAGCTTTCTTT.

The chain couples TRBV6-6 to TRBJ1-1; D gene ambiguous. Germline V lookup: CDR1 MNHNY, CDR2 SVGAGI (reference sequence). The CDR3 is made up of 13 amino acids. V was shortened by 6 bases and J by 1 base, with 9 bases between the two germline ends. The CDR3 is CASSPTANTEAFF. The CDR3 coding sequence is TGTGCCAGCAGCCCCACAGCGAACACTGAAGCTTTCTTT.

The genes are TRBV5-4 and TRBJ2-1; TRBD2 aligns across 12 bases. J gave up 6 bases and V 3 bases, and 13 bases lay outside the gene matches. This CDR3 spans 18 amino acids. Germline V gene lookup returns CDR1 SGHNT and CDR2 YYREEE (reference sequence). CDR3 protein: CASSSPGGLAGRFNEQFF. The CDR3 DNA sequence: TGTGCCAGCAGCTCCCCTGGGGGACTAGCGGGTAGATTCAATGAGCAGTTCTTC.

The chain recombines TRBV7-9 with TRBJ2-4, with 9 bases lining up with TRBD1. Trimming cost V 1 base and J 0 bases; bases outside gene matches: 7. The CDR3 has 18 residues. Per germline, CDR1 SEHNR and CDR2 FQNEAQ (reference sequence). CDR3 amino acids: CASSLGPGGQGAKNIQYF. In DNA, the CDR3 is TGTGCCAGCAGCTTAGGGCCAGGGGGACAGGGAGCCAAAAACATTCAGTACTTC. Looking up the rest from reference TRBV7-9 and TRBJ2-4 gives the full variable domain: DTGVSQNPRHKITKRGQNVTFRCDPISEHNRLYWYRQTLGQGPEFLTYFQNEAQLEKSRLLSDRFSAERPKGSFSTLEIQRTEQGDSAMYLCASSLGPGGQGAKNIQYFGAGTRLSVL.

The chain carries TRBV7-9 and TRBJ2-2; the match to TRBD1 covers 10 bases. Germline V gene lookup returns CDR1 SEHNR and CDR2 FQNEAQ (reference sequence). CDR3 length: 17 residues. The V segment lost 6 bases and the J segment 3 bases; nucleotides outside the gene matches: 10. The CDR3 reads CASSPSVGTGDTGELFF. The DNA of the CDR3 is TGTGCCAGCAGTCCTTCGGTGGGGACAGGGGACACCGGGGAGCTGTTTTTT.

CDR3 sequence reads: CASSLQGAREKLFF. The CDR3 DNA sequence: TGTGCCAGCAGCTTACAGGGGGCGCGTGAAAAACTGTTTTTT. The chain joins TRBV7-8 to TRBJ1-4; TRBD1 matches 8 bases. Trimming cost V 2 bases and J 7 bases; bases outside gene matches: 3. CDR3 length: 14 residues. From germline, CDR1 is SGHVS and CDR2 FQNEAQ.

The V and J genes are TRBV2 and TRBJ2-5, with TRBD2 matching 7 bases. The CDR3 runs 14 residues. The V gene's germline CDR1 is SNHLY and CDR2 FYNNEI. With 11 bases clipped from V and 5 bases from J, the junction kept 14 bases outside the gene matches. CDR3: CACARASGTETQYF. In DNA form, the CDR3 reads TGTGCCTGTGCTAGGGCTAGCGGTACGGAGACCCAGTACTTC.

This clone showed up just once. The genes are TRBV4-3 and TRBJ2-7; 8 nucleotides match TRBD2. The germline gives CDR1 LGHNA, CDR2 YSLEER. This CDR3 spans 17 amino acids. J lost 6 bases, V lost 0 bases, and 13 bases had no gene match. The chain's CDR3 is CASSQDPLAGGTGEQYF. The CDR3 nucleotides are TGCGCCAGCAGCCAAGATCCCCTAGCGGGTGGAACGGGCGAGCAGTACTTC.

This chain connects TRBV10-3 to TRBJ2-1, with D tentatively TRBD1 (6 bases). Trimming shortened V by 4 bases and J by 3 bases, and 13 bases separated the two germline ends. CDR1 and CDR2 from the germline V gene are ENHRY and SYGVKD. The CDR3 is 15 residues long. CDR3 region: CAISGAQGNYNEQFF. CDR3 in DNA: TGTGCCATCAGTGGGGCACAGGGAAACTACAATGAGCAGTTCTTC.

This clone was observed a handful of times. CDR3 protein: CASSPLAGADTQYF. The DNA for the CDR3 is TGTGCCAGCAGCCCACTGGCGGGGGCAGATACGCAGTATTTT. The chain has TRBV7-3 and TRBJ2-3, with 7 bases matching TRBD2. Germline V gene sequence: CDR1 SGHTA, CDR2 FQGTGA. CDR3 size: 14 residues. Trimming cost V 5 bases and J 4 bases; bases outside gene matches: 6.

The rearrangement uses TRBV19 and TRBJ1-2; D ambiguous. This CDR3 contains 14 residues. V lost 0 bases and J lost 8, with 13 bases in between. The germline gives CDR1 LNHDA, CDR2 SQIVND (reference sequence). The CDR3 sequence: CASSIDYSVIGYTF. CDR3 DNA sequence: TGTGCCAGTAGTATAGACTATTCTGTAATCGGCTACACCTTC.

The genes are TRBV9 and TRBJ2-3; TRBD2 agrees at 8 bases. Trimming cost V 0 bases and J 7 bases; bases outside gene matches: 4. CDR1 SGDLS and CDR2 YYNGEE come from the germline V gene. The CDR3 extends over 14 amino acids. The CDR3 nucleotides are TGTGCCAGCAGCGTAGTGGGCGGGGGGAATACGCAGTATTTT. Protein product: CASSVVGGGNTQYF.

V gene TRBV4-3 combines with J gene TRBJ1-2; the D gene is possibly TRBD1 (5 bases). Germline lookup yields CDR1 LGHNA and CDR2 YSLEER. Trimming cost V 4 bases and J 2 bases, with 14 bases left between them. This CDR3 spans 15 amino acids. As DNA, the CDR3 is TGCGCCAGCAGCCCACGACCGACAGACAACTATGGCTACACCTTC. Encoded protein: CASSPRPTDNYGYTF.

The CDR3 region is CASTGEFYYGYTF. The CDR3 nucleotides read TGTGCCAGCACAGGGGAATTTTACTATGGCTACACCTTC. The chain is built from TRBV5-4 and TRBJ1-2; TRBD1 is a possible D gene (6 bases). This CDR3 spans 13 amino acids. Germline V gene sequence: CDR1 SGHNT, CDR2 YYREEE (reference sequence). The V and J ends lost 6 bases and 3 bases respectively, with 12 bases between them. The full variable domain, with the rest looked up from reference TRBV5-4 and TRBJ1-2, is ETGVTQSPTHLIKTRGQQVTLRCSSQSGHNTVSWYQQALGQGPQFIFQYYREEENGRGNFPPRFSGLQFPNYSSELNVNALELDDSALYLCASTGEFYYGYTFGSGTRLTVV.

The J gene is TRBJ2-3, the V gene TRBV11-3; 10 bases map to TRBD2. Germline V lookup: CDR1 SGHNT, CDR2 YENEEA. The CDR3 loop spans 16 amino acids. The V and J ends lost 2 bases and 2 bases, in that order; junction bases with no gene match: 4. The CDR3: CASSLRTSGYTDTQYF. The DNA of the CDR3 is TGTGCCAGCAGCTTAAGGACTAGCGGATACACAGATACGCAGTATTTT.

In DNA form, the CDR3 reads TGTGCCAGCAGTTACTCGAGGGGGCCAGGGAGGGAGACCCAGTACTTC. Translated: CASSYSRGPGRETQYF. The chain combines TRBV6-6 with TRBJ2-5, with D perhaps matching TRBD1 (7 bases). The V end lost 0 bases, the J end lost 5 bases, and 16 bases lay between the germline ends. The germline CDR1 and CDR2 sequences are MNHNY and SVGAGI (reference sequence). The CDR3 extends over 16 amino acids.

The chain combines TRBV6-1 with TRBJ2-7; TRBD1 matches 7 bases. V was clipped by 1 base and J by 2 bases; unmatched bases: 5. This CDR3 contains 15 residues. Germline lookup yields CDR1 MNHNS and CDR2 SASEGT. The CDR3 here is CASSEEGQATYEQYF. CDR3 nucleotide sequence: TGTGCCAGCAGTGAAGAAGGACAGGCGACCTACGAGCAGTACTTC.

This chain uses TRBV7-2 with TRBJ1-1, with D unresolved. The CDR3 is 13 residues long. Germline V gene data show CDR1 as SGHTA and CDR2 as FQGNSA. V lost 5 bases, J lost 4 bases, and 11 bases lay in between. The CDR3: CASSPTVLTEAFF. CDR3 sequence (DNA): TGTGCCAGCAGCCCTACCGTCCTCACTGAAGCTTTCTTT.

The rearrangement links TRBV18 to TRBJ1-4; D unclear. The CDR3 sequence is 13 residues long. Germline lookup yields CDR1 KGHSH and CDR2 LQKENI. The V and J ends lost 6 bases and 7 bases respectively, with 12 bases between them. The CDR3 spells CASSLPGSEKLFF. In DNA, the CDR3 is TGTGCCAGCTCCCTACCGGGGAGTGAAAAACTGTTTTTT.

This clone was seen only once. The chain couples TRBV30 to TRBJ2-5, with TRBD1 as a possible D gene (5 bases). The V end lost 0 bases, the J end lost 4 bases, and 18 bases lay between the germline ends. This CDR3 spans 16 amino acids. Germline lookup yields CDR1 GTSNPN and CDR2 SVGIG (reference sequence). The CDR3 nucleotides are TGTGCCTGGAGTGTACACATGGGGCTGAGGTTAGAGACCCAGTACTTC. It yields the protein CAWSVHMGLRLETQYF.

The sample holds a few counts of this clone. The rearrangement links TRBV4-1 to TRBJ2-2; 9 bases agree with TRBD2. The J segment lost 5 bases and the V segment lost 1 base, leaving 5 bases of the junction unmatched. Germline lookup yields CDR1 MGHRA and CDR2 YSYEKL. The CDR3 loop spans 16 amino acids. The CDR3: CASSQGYSGGTGELFF. CDR3 coding DNA: TGCGCCAGCAGCCAAGGATATAGCGGGGGAACCGGGGAGCTGTTTTTT.